The next 29 T cell receptor beta chains were all read from a single sample in a study of tumor-infiltrating lymphocytes in primary liver carcinoma. Co-extraction of both nucleic acids (RNA and DNA) used roughly 18-34 mg of unsorted bulk tissue. Total RNA (around 510 ng) served as template for TCR beta cDNA synthesis primed by a constant-region primer. Three nested multiplex PCR rounds, a slightly modified ARM-PCR method, built the TCR beta libraries. With TRBV1-TRBV30 forward primers and a C-beta reverse primer, the first two PCR rounds were run for about 10 cycles each. TCRdb reprocessed the multiplex PCR reads with MiXCR, giving one entry per CDR3 protein. The sample consists of around 120,000 distinct CDR3 sequences, around 60% of them appearing once. Sequencing was carried out using liver tumor tissue from sampling region 1. This sample's subset: tumor region T1, superior pole. The receptors stem from a woman in her sixties or seventies with primary liver carcinoma and hepatitis B virus infection.

Concerning this clonotype: Sequence at one end of the junction differs from germline and may be a read error. The V call is TRBV6-1, the J call TRBJ1-2; D not resolved. Germline V gives CDR1 MNHNS, CDR2 SASEGT. CDR3 length: 13 amino acids. The CDR3 region is CARSGMPNYGYIF. The CDR3, as DNA: TGTGCCAGGAGTGGAATGCCTAACTATGGCTACATCTTC.

This clonotype is a singleton in its sample. The genes are TRBV4-1 and TRBJ2-6; 11 nucleotides agree with TRBD1. This CDR3 region has 18 residues. Germline V gives CDR1 MGHRA, CDR2 YSYEKL. V shed 0 bases, J shed 5 bases, and the junction held 6 bases outside the gene matches. CDR3 nucleotide sequence: TGCGCCAGCAGCCAAGACTGGACAGGGGGCGGAAGGGCCAACGTCCTGACTTTC. Translation gives CASSQDWTGGGRANVLTF.

This clonotype occurred many times. V gene TRBV12-3 or TRBV12-4 combines with J gene TRBJ2-6, with no clear D. The CDR3 consists of 15 residues. The ends were cut back, 7 bases at V and 0 bases at J, with 10 bases in the middle. CDR3 nucleotide sequence: TGTGCCAGCACCCCAAGGTTCTCTGGGGCCAACGTCCTGACTTTC. As protein: CASTPRFSGANVLTF.

This clonotype is categorized as medium-sized. J is TRBJ1-5 and V is TRBV11-2, with a weak D call TRBD1 (5 bases). The germline V gene has CDR1 SGHAT and CDR2 FQNNGV. There are 13 residues in the CDR3. Between the trimmed V and J ends, which lost 5 bases and 6 bases, there was a span of 11 bases. CDR3 region: CASSQEGRQPQHF. Written as DNA, the CDR3 is TGTGCCAGCAGCCAAGAGGGGCGTCAGCCCCAGCATTTT. Full variable domain (rest looked up from reference TRBV11-2 and TRBJ1-5): EAGVAQSPRYKIIEKRQSVAFWCNPISGHATLYWYQQILGQGPKLLIQFQNNGVVDDSQLPKDRFSAERLKGVDSTLKIQPAKLEDSAVYLCASSQEGRQPQHFGDGTRLSIL.

Comment on this clonotype: The conserved phenylalanine or tryptophan normally closing the CDR3 is absent here, so this likely arose from a read error. The DNA is left out, because the CDR3 cannot be placed on it with certainty; the CDR3 is given as TCRdb lists it. The rearrangement links TRBV6-6 to TRBJ1-1; TRBD1 is taken as the D call from the table, unchecked against the DNA. The CDR3 spans 17 amino acids, including both terminal residues. Germline CDR1 and CDR2: MNHNY and SVGAGI (reference sequence). This chain's CDR3 is CASSYSRYRGPNTETFL.

On this clonotype: One base away lies a much larger clone, so this may be a sequencing read error. This chain uses TRBV12-3 or TRBV12-4 with TRBJ2-2; tentatively, D is TRBD2 (5 bases). CDR3 length: 14 amino acids. CDR3: CASSGFRNTGEPFF. CDR3 in DNA: TGTGCCAGCAGCGGCTTTCGGAACACCGGGGAGCCGTTTTTT.

The chain carries TRBV7-9 and TRBJ2-3, with 10 bases matching TRBD2. This CDR3 has 16 amino acids. Germline values: CDR1 SEHNR, CDR2 FQNEAQ (reference sequence). V lost 7 bases to trimming and J lost 4 bases; unmatched junction nucleotides: 11. The DNA of the CDR3 is TGTGCCAGCAACAAGGAACTAGCGGGACACTCAGATACGCAGTATTTT. This sequence encodes CASNKELAGHSDTQYF.

A note on this clonotype: This likely comes from a read error, as the CDR3 has no conserved phenylalanine or tryptophan at its end. The gene calls are TRBV6-2 or TRBV6-3 and TRBJ1-1; D gene uncertain. In germline, CDR1 is MNHEY, CDR2 SVGEGT. V was cut by 7 bases and J by 5 bases, with 11 bases left in between. The length of the CDR3 is 12 residues. CDR3 DNA: TGTGCCAGCACCCTCGACCGAACTGAAGCTTTCCTT. It is translated as CASTLDRTEAFL.

Concerning this clonotype itself: No conserved phenylalanine or tryptophan is present at the end of the CDR3, so a read error is the likely explanation. The chain uses TRBV7-2 and TRBJ2-3; 10 bases match TRBD2. Per germline, CDR1 SGHTA and CDR2 FQGNSA. Germline trimming cut 4 bases from V and 2 bases from J; bases unmatched to any gene: 6. CDR3 size: 16 residues. CDR3 sequence reads: CASSSLTSGITDTQYL. In DNA form, the CDR3 reads TGTGCCAGCAGCTCCCTCACTAGCGGGATCACAGATACGCAGTATCTT.

The chain is built from TRBV10-3 and TRBJ1-1; D is undetermined. CDR1 and CDR2 (germline): ENHRY, SYGVKD. V gave up 3 bases and J gave up 3 bases, with 17 bases separating them. The CDR3 extends over 16 amino acids. Here the CDR3 DNA reads TGTGCCATCAGTGACCCCGGGGTTGCGAAGGACACTGAAGCTTTCTTT. This gives the protein CAISDPGVAKDTEAFF.

The rearrangement uses TRBV28 and TRBJ1-1; D remains unclear. V was clipped by 7 bases and J by 2 bases, with 20 bases between them. From germline, CDR1 is MDHEN and CDR2 SYDVKM. This CDR3 spans 16 amino acids. CDR3 DNA: TGTGCCAGCAATTACGTACGCCCTAACACCAACACTGAAGCTTTCTTT. Its protein product is CASNYVRPNTNTEAFF. The variable domain in full, completed from reference TRBV28 and TRBJ1-1, reads DVKVTQSSRYLVKRTGEKVFLECVQDMDHENMFWYRQDPGLGLRLIYFSYDVKMKEKGDIPEGYSVSREKKERFSLILESASTNQTSMYLCASNYVRPNTNTEAFFGQGTRLTVV.

For this clonotype: The junction departs from germline at one end; a sequencing error may be responsible. The chain uses TRBV4-1 and TRBJ2-3; D is unresolved. CDR3 length: 14 residues. Germline CDR1 reads MGHRA; CDR2 reads YSYEKL. The DNA of the CDR3 is TGCGCCTGCAGCCAAGCCCCCGGCACAGATACGCAGTATTTT. Translated: CACSQAPGTDTQYF.

A note on this clonotype: Given the absence of the conserved phenylalanine or tryptophan at the CDR3 end, a read error is likely. It is unclear where the CDR3 begins or ends on the DNA, so no DNA is shown, and the CDR3 is as TCRdb lists it. The chain carries TRBV6-1 and TRBJ1-2. Germline V lookup: CDR1 MNHNS, CDR2 SASEGT. The CDR3 adds up to 13 amino acids, both ends counted. CDR3 residues: CASSKISYYGHTI.

The chain is built from TRBV9 and TRBJ2-7, with D maybe TRBD2 (6 bases). This CDR3 spans 15 amino acids. CDR1 and CDR2 from the germline V gene are SGDLS and YYNGEE. Trimming pared 4 bases from V and 2 bases from J, leaving 16 bases between. The CDR3 loop is CASSFRDGGTYEQYF. In nucleotides, the CDR3 is TGTGCCAGCAGCTTCCGAGATGGGGGGACCTACGAGCAGTACTTC.

This clonotype was seen only a few times. An end of the junction does not agree with germline; a read error may underlie this. J is TRBJ1-1 and V is TRBV11-2, with D unclear. The germline CDR1 and CDR2 sequences are SGHAT and FQNNGV. This CDR3 is built from 15 residues. CDR3 in DNA: TGTGCCAGCGGCTTAGATAGGAGGACGAACACTGAAGCTTTCTTT. Translation gives CASGLDRRTNTEAFF.

A note on this clonotype: Given a much more abundant clone one base away, this may be a read error. The rearrangement uses TRBV5-1 and TRBJ1-1, with 8 bases lining up with TRBD1. Germline V gene data show CDR1 as SGHRS and CDR2 as YFSETQ. The CDR3 sequence is 14 residues long. Trimming took 1 base from V and 6 from J; bases not matched to a gene: 5. CDR3 in DNA: TGCGCCAGCAGCTTGACAGGGGGTCGGCCTGAAGCTTTCTTT. Encoded protein: CASSLTGGRPEAFF.

Worth noting for this clonotype: This could be a read error, since a much larger clone is one nucleotide away. Lacking the conserved final phenylalanine or tryptophan, this CDR3 likely reflects a read error. The chain couples TRBV29-1 to TRBJ2-7; possibly TRBD1 or TRBD2 for D (6 bases each). Trimming took 4 bases from V and 6 from J, leaving 13 bases between them. There are 12 residues in the CDR3. Per the germline V gene, CDR1 is SQVTM and CDR2 is ANQGSEA. The CDR3 DNA is TGCAGCGTTGGCTCCGGGGGCCTCGAGCAGTACCTC. Protein sequence: CSVGSGGLEQYL.

The V call is TRBV4-1, the J call TRBJ2-7; TRBD2 is a possible D gene (6 bases). CDR1 is MGHRA, CDR2 YSYEKL, per germline. This CDR3 contains 16 residues. V was pared by 4 bases and J by 3 bases, with 19 bases between. CDR3 region: CASSRAPGLANYEQYF. For the CDR3, the DNA is TGCGCCAGCAGCCGAGCTCCTGGTCTAGCGAACTACGAGCAGTACTTC.

This clonotype appeared a single time. A much larger clone lies a single base off, so this may be a read error. The V and J genes are TRBV5-1 and TRBJ2-1; a weak D match, TRBD2 (5 bases). This CDR3 spans 15 amino acids. Germline lookup yields CDR1 SGHRS and CDR2 YFSETQ. V lost 4 bases to trimming and J lost 4 bases, with 15 bases between them. The CDR3 sequence: CASSPSSFIYNEQFF. In nucleotides, the CDR3 is TGCGCCAGCAGCCCCTCTAGCTTTATTTACAATGAGCAGTTCTTC. The full variable domain, rest sourced from reference TRBV5-1 and TRBJ2-1, is KAGVTQTPRYLIKTRGQQVTLSCSPISGHRSVSWYQQTPGQGLQFLFEYFSETQRNKGNFPGRFSGRQFSNSRSEMNVSTLELGDSALYLCASSPSSFIYNEQFFGPGTRLTVL.

CDR3 in amino acids: CASSLRTGAPYEQYF. Written as DNA, the CDR3 is TGTGCCAGCAGCTTAAGGACAGGGGCTCCCTACGAGCAGTACTTC. The chain recombines TRBV11-3 with TRBJ2-7, with 9 bases that match TRBD1. The junction had 4 bases not matched to a gene; V was cut back by 2 bases and J by 2 bases. The CDR3 is made up of 15 amino acids. Germline-derived CDR1 and CDR2 are SGHNT and YENEEA.

Comments on this clonotype: The junction and the germline gene differ at one end; a read error may be behind it. V and J are TRBV28 and TRBJ1-1; D is possibly TRBD1 (6 bases). CDR3 size: 13 residues. Germline lookup yields CDR1 MDHEN and CDR2 SYDVKM. CDR3 DNA sequence: TGTGCCAACAGTCTGGGGGACAAATCAGAAGCTTTCTTT. Residues: CANSLGDKSEAFF.

This clonotype has ten or more counts. The chain recombines TRBV4-1 with TRBJ2-3; 11 bases match TRBD1. Trimming removed 2 bases from V and 6 bases from J; junction bases left unmatched: 4. Germline V CDR1 and CDR2: MGHRA, YSYEKL. The CDR3 contains 15 residues. The CDR3 reads CASSQRTGGSDTQYF. The CDR3 DNA follows: TGCGCCAGCAGCCAACGGACAGGGGGCTCGGATACGCAGTATTTT.

This clonotype was detected many times. V and J are TRBV29-1 and TRBJ1-2; 7 bases map to TRBD1. Germline loops: CDR1 SQVTM, CDR2 ANQGSEA. The CDR3 covers 13 residues. V was pared by 6 bases and J by 4 bases, with 8 bases of the junction left unmatched. The CDR3 region has the DNA TGCAGCGTGGGGACAGCCACATCCTATGGCTACACCTTC. As protein: CSVGTATSYGYTF.

Turning to this clonotype: One end of the junction is discordant with germline, which a read error may explain. This sequence joins TRBV11-2 and TRBJ2-3; 7 bases agree with TRBD2. Germline V lookup: CDR1 SGHAT, CDR2 FQNNGV. The CDR3 sequence is 16 residues long. The CDR3 DNA reads TGTGCAAGCAGCCCAGGGACTGGCGGGAGCACTGATACGCAGTATTTT. It is translated as CASSPGTGGSTDTQYF.

As concerns this clonotype: A junction boundary mismatches the germline segment, possibly from a read error. The chain has TRBV28 and TRBJ2-7; D is possibly TRBD1 (5 bases). Germline V gene sequence: CDR1 MDHEN, CDR2 SYDVKM. The CDR3 loop spans 14 amino acids. CDR3 sequence (DNA): TGTGCCAGTAGTATCCTAGACAGATTCTACGAGCAGCACTTC. Amino acid sequence: CASSILDRFYEQHF.

Concerning this clonotype: A much larger clone differs from this one at a single base, so this may be a read error. V usage is TRBV29-1 and J usage is TRBJ2-7; D might be TRBD1 or TRBD2, each matching 5 bases. From germline, CDR1 is SQVTM and CDR2 ANQGSEA. There are 13 residues in the CDR3. CDR3 coding DNA: TGCATCGTTGGGGACGGAGCCTTCTACGAGCAGTACTTC. This encodes CIVGDGAFYEQYF.

This clonotype was observed a single time. V gene TRBV11-2 combines with J gene TRBJ2-1; either TRBD1 or TRBD2 may fit D (5 bases each). This CDR3 comprises 15 residues. V was cut by 1 base and J by 10 bases, with 17 bases left in between. Looked up from germline, CDR1 is SGHAT and CDR2 is FQNNGV. The CDR3 loop is CASSLGRGALREQFF. CDR3 in DNA: TGTGCCAGCAGCTTAGGAAGGGGAGCTCTACGAGAGCAGTTCTTC. Variable domain in full (rest from reference TRBV11-2 and TRBJ2-1): EAGVAQSPRYKIIEKRQSVAFWCNPISGHATLYWYQQILGQGPKLLIQFQNNGVVDDSQLPKDRFSAERLKGVDSTLKIQPAKLEDSAVYLCASSLGRGALREQFFGPGTRLTVL.

This chain links TRBV29-1 with TRBJ2-4; D is uncertain. The CDR3 length is 16 residues. Germline assignment: CDR1 SQVTM and CDR2 ANQGSEA. V lost 2 bases to trimming and J lost 1 base, with 15 bases between them. DNA of the CDR3: TGCAGCGTTGAAATGGGGTTGGGGTGGGCCAAAAACATTCAGTACTTC. Protein: CSVEMGLGWAKNIQYF.

Remarks on this clonotype: Given a much more abundant clone one base away, this may be a read error. It is unclear where the CDR3 begins or ends on the DNA, so no DNA is shown, and the CDR3 is as TCRdb lists it. The chain has TRBV29-1 and TRBJ1-2; the table's TRBD1 call for D was not verified on the DNA. A total of 11 residues make up the CDR3, ends included. From germline, CDR1 is SQVTM and CDR2 ANQGSEA. The CDR3 sequence is CSGGTDYGCTF.